These 26 T cell receptor beta chains were sequenced from one sample in a study of regulatory T cells in long-lasting Graves disease (dated by TCRdb to about 2021). The receptor library was made with multiplex PCR. The reads were generated on an Illumina HiSeq 4000. CDR3 regions were amplified by Arm-PCR with iRepertoire HTBI primers to construct TCR beta libraries. TCRdb took the public reads, trimmed them with fastp at Q25, ran MiXCR for clone calling and kept in-frame beta chains. Every entry covers one CDR3 protein and lists the most common genes and DNA from its rows. Counted in this sample were about 660,000 distinct CDR3 sequences; 30% of them appeared once. About two fifths of the sample is held by the ten biggest clonotypes. The time point label for this specimen denotes: persistent/refractory GD, antithyroid drugs over 5 years with positive TRAb. For both TCR sequencing and RNA sequencing, RNA was extracted from PBMCs in TRIzol.

Specimen: peripheral blood mononuclear cells (PBMCs), collected when the disease was refractory, from a patient treated with antithyroid drugs. The origin of the receptors is a female donor with Graves disease.

This clonotype occurred a few times. In DNA form, the CDR3 reads TGTGCCAGCAGTACCTGGACAGGGGAGACCGGGGAGCTGTTTTTT. It specifies CASSTWTGETGELFF. The chain has TRBV6-1 and TRBJ2-2; 9 nucleotides line up with TRBD1. Trimming took 5 bases from V and 5 from J; bases not matched to a gene: 6. CDR1 and CDR2 (germline): MNHNS, SASEGT. The CDR3 consists of 15 residues.

This clonotype was picked up a small number of times. The J gene is TRBJ1-1, the V gene TRBV5-5; D unclear. Trimming shortened V by 1 base and J by 1 base, and 11 bases separated the two germline ends. The CDR3 has 15 residues. Germline CDR1 and CDR2: SGHKS and YYEKEE (reference sequence). The CDR3 loop is CASSLSLSSNTEAFF. The CDR3 nucleotides are TGTGCCAGCAGCTTGTCTTTAAGCTCGAACACTGAAGCTTTCTTT.

This clonotype has more than one count but fewer than ten. V is TRBV18 and J is TRBJ2-7, with 7 bases fitting TRBD1. This CDR3 is built from 12 residues. The V gene's germline CDR1 is KGHSH and CDR2 LQKENI. V lost 3 bases, J lost 10 bases, and 6 bases stayed unmatched. The chain's CDR3 is CASSPGTDVQYF. The DNA for the CDR3 is TGTGCCAGCTCACCCGGGACAGACGTTCAGTACTTC.

The genes are TRBV5-1 and TRBJ2-7, with TRBD2 matching 16 bases. This CDR3 has 16 amino acids. J lost 5 bases, V lost 4 bases, and 6 bases had no gene match. Germline loops: CDR1 SGHRS, CDR2 YFSETQ. In DNA, the CDR3 is TGCGCCAGCAGCCCCGGGACTAGCGGGAGGGCCCACGAGCAGTACTTC. It encodes CASSPGTSGRAHEQYF.

For this clonotype: This clone may be a read error of a much larger clone one base away. The chain uses TRBV12-3 or TRBV12-4 and TRBJ2-7; 10 bases line up with TRBD1. Trimming cost V 3 bases and J 9 bases; bases outside gene matches: 11. CDR3 length: 15 amino acids. In DNA form, the CDR3 reads TGTGCCAGCAGTTTTGTCGGGACAGGGGACCACGGGCAGTACTTC. Its protein product is CASSFVGTGDHGQYF.

The genes are TRBV19 and TRBJ1-5, with TRBD1 matching 9 bases. This CDR3 spans 15 amino acids. Germline V CDR1 and CDR2: LNHDA, SQIVND (reference sequence). Trimming at V came to 4 bases and at J to 7 bases, leaving 8 bases not matched to a gene. This CDR3 reads CASSKQDRGTQPQHF. CDR3 DNA sequence: TGTGCCAGTAGTAAGCAGGACAGGGGTACCCAGCCCCAGCATTTT.

The V gene is TRBV7-2, the J gene TRBJ1-3; 8 bases fit TRBD1. In germline, CDR1 is SGHTA, CDR2 FQGNSA. This CDR3 has 16 residues. The J segment lost 2 bases and the V segment lost 4 bases, leaving 7 bases of the junction unmatched. CDR3 in DNA: TGTGCCAGCAGCTCACGACAGGGGATTCCTGGAAACACCATATATTTT. This codes for CASSSRQGIPGNTIYF.

This clonotype was recorded at least ten times. The chain combines TRBV12-3 or TRBV12-4 with TRBJ1-2, with D unclear. Trimming took 7 bases from V and 5 from J, leaving 14 bases between them. This CDR3 comprises 13 residues. In DNA form, the CDR3 reads TGTGCCAGCAAACGGACTGATCGATATGGCTACACCTTC. Residues: CASKRTDRYGYTF.

V and J are TRBV24-1 and TRBJ1-5; 8 bases are shared with TRBD1. V was clipped by 0 bases and J by 0 bases; unmatched bases: 12. Germline V gene sequence: CDR1 KGHDR, CDR2 SFDVKD. The length of the CDR3 is 20 residues. Here the CDR3 reads CATSDLADREVGDSNQPQHF. CDR3 nucleotides: TGTGCCACCAGTGATTTGGCGGACAGGGAAGTTGGGGATAGCAATCAGCCCCAGCATTTT.

V is TRBV7-9 and J is TRBJ1-1, with D possibly TRBD1 on 5 matching bases. The V gene's germline CDR1 is SEHNR and CDR2 FQNEAQ (reference sequence). The CDR3 length is 15 residues. The V end lost 3 bases, the J end lost 2 bases, and 13 bases lay between the germline ends. The CDR3: CASSFARQGNTEAFF. The CDR3 nucleotides are TGTGCCAGCAGCTTCGCTCGCCAGGGCAACACTGAAGCTTTCTTT.

The chain carries TRBV6-2 or TRBV6-3 and TRBJ2-1; D gene uncertain. Trimming took off 4 bases at V and 4 bases at J, with 11 bases between the two ends. The CDR3 loop spans 14 amino acids. Germline V lookup: CDR1 MNHEY, CDR2 SVGEGT. The CDR3 DNA is TGTGCCAGCAGTTTTCGGGTTTCGTACAATGAGCAGTTCTTC. Translated, it gives CASSFRVSYNEQFF.

This clonotype was counted a few times. The chain has TRBV27 and TRBJ2-2, with 12 bases lining up with TRBD2. This CDR3 region has 19 residues. V trimming: 5 bases; J trimming: 3 bases; junction bases outside the gene matches: 13. Looked up from germline, CDR1 is MNHEY and CDR2 is SMNVEV (reference sequence). The CDR3 DNA follows: TGTGCCAGCAGTCCGAGAGGGACTAGCGGGCCCCTTGACACCGGGGAGCTGTTTTTT. Its protein product is CASSPRGTSGPLDTGELFF.

V and J are TRBV6-2 or TRBV6-3 and TRBJ2-2, with D unresolved. Trimming took 2 bases from V and 8 from J, leaving 12 bases between them. This CDR3 is built from 14 residues. In germline, CDR1 is MNHEY, CDR2 SVGEGT. CDR3 region: CASSYARTGGELFF. The CDR3 nucleotides read TGTGCCAGCAGTTACGCCAGGACCGGGGGGGAGCTGTTTTTT.

The chain is built from TRBV10-3 and TRBJ2-7; D is possibly TRBD2 (5 bases). CDR3 size: 16 residues. The germline V gene has CDR1 ENHRY and CDR2 SYGVKD. The V gene lost 0 bases and the J gene lost 4 bases, with 16 bases spanning the gap. CDR3: CAISESPDYILYEQYF. The CDR3 DNA reads as TGTGCCATCAGTGAGTCGCCCGACTACATACTGTACGAGCAGTACTTC.

About this clonotype itself: This likely comes from a read error, as the CDR3 has no conserved phenylalanine or tryptophan at its end. The chain uses TRBV10-1 and TRBJ2-7, with 8 bases lining up with TRBD1. Germline CDR1 WNHNN, CDR2 SYGVQD (reference sequence). The CDR3 length is 13 residues. Losses at the gene ends were 6 bases for V and 0 bases for J; bases not matched to a gene: 1. CDR3 region: CASRQGDSYEQYL. CDR3 nucleotide sequence: TGCGCCAGCAGACAGGGGGACTCCTACGAGCAGTACCTC.

This clonotype has ten or more counts. The CDR3 protein is CASSPIGGNTEAFF. The CDR3 nucleotides are TGCGCCAGCAGCCCAATAGGCGGGAACACTGAAGCTTTCTTT. This rearrangement joins TRBV5-1 to TRBJ1-1; D unclear. Deletions cut 4 bases from V and 1 base from J, with 11 bases between. Germline V gene lookup returns CDR1 SGHRS and CDR2 YFSETQ. The CDR3 covers 14 residues.

This clonotype was counted many times. This chain joins TRBV2 and TRBJ2-4; D is perhaps TRBD1 (6 bases). The germline V gene encodes CDR1 SNHLY and CDR2 FYNNEI. This CDR3 comprises 16 residues. Trimming took 6 bases from V and 1 from J, leaving 16 bases between them. CDR3 in amino acids: CASSVDRKSAKNIQYF. In nucleotides, the CDR3 is TGTGCCAGCAGCGTCGACAGGAAATCGGCCAAAAACATTCAGTACTTC. Together with reference TRBV2 and TRBJ2-4, the CDR3 gives the full variable domain: EPEVTQTPSHQVTQMGQEVILRCVPISNHLYFYWYRQILGQKVEFLVSFYNNEISEKSEIFDDQFSVERPDGSNFTLKIRSTKLEDSAMYFCASSVDRKSAKNIQYFGAGTRLSVL.

The J gene is TRBJ2-7, the V gene TRBV7-3, with 9 nucleotides matching TRBD2. With 2 bases clipped from V and 2 bases from J, the junction kept 4 bases outside the gene matches. The CDR3 has 15 residues. Germline V gene lookup returns CDR1 SGHTA and CDR2 FQGTGA. The CDR3 nucleotides are TGTGCCAGCAGCTTACGGGCGGGAGGGGCCTACGAGCAGTACTTC. Amino acid sequence: CASSLRAGGAYEQYF.

For this clonotype: The junction departs from germline at one end; a sequencing error may be responsible. The DNA for the CDR3 is TGTGTCAGCTCCCCCCGAGAGGATCAGCCCCAGCATTTT. This codes for CVSSPREDQPQHF. The chain links TRBV18 to TRBJ1-5; D is uncertain. The germline CDR1 and CDR2 sequences are KGHSH and LQKENI. The CDR3 is made up of 13 amino acids.

The chain carries TRBV30 and TRBJ1-4; no reliable D call. The CDR3 is made up of 16 amino acids. The V and J ends lost 2 bases and 7 bases respectively, with 20 bases between them. Germline V gene lookup returns CDR1 GTSNPN and CDR2 SVGIG (reference sequence). CDR3 DNA sequence: TGTGCCTGGAGTATGTCCCCAGGAGGAGGTACTGAAAAACTGTTTTTT. Translating gives CAWSMSPGGGTEKLFF.

The chain carries TRBV19 and TRBJ1-1; 9 positions agree with TRBD1. CDR1 and CDR2 from the germline V gene are LNHDA and SQIVND (reference sequence). This CDR3 has 16 amino acids. V was pared by 4 bases and J by 3 bases, with 9 bases of the junction left unmatched. Here the CDR3 reads CASSTPRDREDTEAFF. The CDR3, as DNA: TGTGCCAGTAGTACTCCCCGGGACAGGGAGGACACTGAAGCTTTCTTT.

Notes on this clonotype: Germline and junction disagree at one end, which may indicate a read error. J is TRBJ1-4 and V is TRBV28; 11 nucleotides agree with TRBD1. In germline, CDR1 is MDHEN, CDR2 SYDVKM. This CDR3 spans 15 amino acids. CDR3: CACSLSGQGAEKLFF. For the CDR3, the DNA is TGTGCCTGCAGTTTATCCGGACAGGGGGCGGAAAAACTGTTTTTT.

A single count supports this clonotype. The chain employs TRBV28 and TRBJ1-4; 12 bases line up with TRBD1. V dropped 6 bases and J dropped 0; count of bases not matched to a gene: 8. Germline lookup yields CDR1 MDHEN and CDR2 SYDVKM. The CDR3 has 18 residues. CDR3 DNA sequence: TGTGCCAGCAGCTGGTCCGGGACAGGGGGCGCAACTAATGAAAAACTGTTTTTT. It translates to CASSWSGTGGATNEKLFF.

This chain links TRBV5-1 with TRBJ2-7; 7 bases are shared with TRBD2. The ends lost 1 base at V and 3 bases at J; junction bases unmatched: 7. Germline assignment: CDR1 SGHRS and CDR2 YFSETQ. The CDR3 loop spans 15 amino acids. In DNA form, the CDR3 reads TGCGCCAGCAGCTTGAGATCTAGCGGTCACTACGAGCAGTACTTC. The encoded protein is CASSLRSSGHYEQYF.

The CDR3 nucleotides are TGTGCCAGCTCTCGGCTTCTTAGGGCCCATGAGCAGTTCTTC. This translates into CASSRLLRAHEQFF. The rearrangement links TRBV6-1 to TRBJ2-1; D unresolved. Germline V gene data show CDR1 as MNHNS and CDR2 as SASEGT. V dropped 8 bases and J dropped 8 bases, with 19 bases sitting between them. The CDR3 runs 14 residues.

This clonotype was detected a few times. This rearrangement joins TRBV6-1 to TRBJ1-5; 7 bases fit TRBD1. The germline V gene encodes CDR1 MNHNS and CDR2 SASEGT. The CDR3 runs 17 residues. After removal of 8 bases from V and 0 bases from J, the junction contained 13 bases not matched to a gene. CDR3 region: CASRDSGRSSSNQPQHF. The CDR3 DNA sequence: TGTGCCAGCCGGGACAGTGGGCGGTCGAGTAGCAATCAGCCCCAGCATTTT.